A selection of T cell receptor beta chains follows, all from one sample in a study of blood T cell repertoires in COVID-19. Measured with immunoSEQ multiplex PCR; TCRdb has only the in-frame clones, and not every one. Among about 230,000 clones listed, roughly 80% were seen once. The material sequenced was peripheral blood. The receptors here all came from a woman between 65 and 79 years old with active or convalescent COVID-19. CDR3s include the opening cysteine and the closing phenylalanine or tryptophan. A D gene is named only where the DNA matches it firmly. The size field is filled for only some rows; it gives once, few, many or a size class.

clone_size: .; d_call: TRBD1; v_call: TRBV7-9; cdr3_length: 14; j_call: TRBJ1-5; cdr3_aa: CASSLPGGNQPQHF; cdr3_nt: TGTGCCAGCAGCTTACCAGGGGGGAATCAGCCCCAGCATTTT
clone_size: .; d_call: TRBD2; v_call: TRBV19; cdr3_length: 16; j_call: TRBJ2-3; cdr3_aa: CASSKGTSGLTDTQYF; cdr3_nt: TGTGCCAGTAGTAAGGGGACTAGCGGGCTCACAGATACGCAGTATTTT
clone_size: .; d_call: TRBD1; v_call: TRBV10-2; cdr3_length: 14; j_call: TRBJ1-2; cdr3_aa: CASSEYRGMSGYTF; cdr3_nt: TGCGCCAGCAGTGAGTACAGGGGAATGAGTGGCTACACCTTC
clone_size: .; d_call: .; v_call: TRBV5-1; cdr3_length: 15; j_call: TRBJ2-6; cdr3_aa: CASSLTGAGANVLTF; cdr3_nt: TGCGCCAGCAGCTTGACGGGTGCTGGGGCCAACGTCCTGACTTTC
clone_size: .; d_call: TRBD1; v_call: TRBV2; cdr3_length: 11; j_call: TRBJ1-1; cdr3_aa: CLTGEGTEAFF; cdr3_nt: TGTTTGACAGGGGAGGGAACTGAAGCTTTCTTT
clone_size: .; d_call: TRBD2; v_call: TRBV18; cdr3_length: 15; j_call: TRBJ2-7; cdr3_aa: CASSDGSGGSYEQYF; cdr3_nt: TGTGCCAGCTCGGACGGTAGCGGGGGGTCCTACGAGCAGTACTTC
clone_size: once; d_call: .; v_call: TRBV19; cdr3_length: 16; j_call: TRBJ1-5; cdr3_aa: CASSIMSGRHEQPQHF; cdr3_nt: TGTGCCAGTAGTATAATGTCAGGGCGCCATGAGCAGCCCCAGCATTTT
clone_size: .; d_call: .; v_call: TRBV29-1; cdr3_length: 14; j_call: TRBJ2-7; cdr3_aa: CSVEDPSSPHEQYF; cdr3_nt: TGCAGCGTTGAAGATCCTAGCAGTCCCCACGAGCAGTACTTC
clone_size: .; d_call: TRBD1; v_call: TRBV4-1; cdr3_length: 19; j_call: TRBJ1-4; cdr3_aa: CASSQAGTGRGGLNEKLFF; cdr3_nt: TGCGCCAGCAGCCAAGCGGGGACAGGGAGGGGTGGGCTTAATGAAAAACTGTTTTTT
clone_size: .; d_call: .; v_call: TRBV25-1; cdr3_length: 16; j_call: TRBJ2-1; cdr3_aa: CASRGSSGISYNEQFF; cdr3_nt: TGTGCCAGCCGAGGGTCGTCGGGAATCTCCTACAATGAGCAGTTCTTC
clone_size: .; d_call: .; v_call: TRBV5-1; cdr3_length: 14; j_call: TRBJ2-2; cdr3_aa: CASSLQTTTGELFF; cdr3_nt: TGCGCCAGCAGCCTCCAGACTACAACAGGGGAGCTGTTTTTT
clone_size: .; d_call: TRBD1; v_call: TRBV5-6; cdr3_length: 14; j_call: TRBJ1-2; cdr3_aa: CASSLADRVVGYTF; cdr3_nt: TGTGCCAGCAGCTTGGCAGACAGGGTGGTTGGCTACACCTTC
clone_size: .; d_call: TRBD1; v_call: TRBV3-1/TRBV3-2; cdr3_length: 14; j_call: TRBJ2-5; cdr3_aa: CASSQKQGFETQYF; cdr3_nt: TGTGCCAGCAGCCAGAAACAGGGGTTCGAGACCCAGTACTTC
clone_size: .; d_call: .; v_call: TRBV20-1; cdr3_length: 12; j_call: TRBJ2-1; cdr3_aa: CSASWLANEQFF; cdr3_nt: TGCAGTGCTAGTTGGCTAGCCAATGAGCAGTTCTTC
clone_size: .; d_call: .; v_call: TRBV29-1; cdr3_length: 12; j_call: TRBJ2-7; cdr3_aa: CSVDQGTYEQYF; cdr3_nt: TGCAGCGTTGATCAGGGCACCTACGAGCAGTACTTC
clone_size: .; d_call: TRBD1; v_call: TRBV9; cdr3_length: 14; j_call: TRBJ2-3; cdr3_aa: CASSAGQGTDTQYF; cdr3_nt: TGTGCCAGCAGCGCAGGACAGGGGACAGATACGCAGTATTTT
clone_size: .; d_call: .; v_call: TRBV5-4; cdr3_length: 16; j_call: TRBJ1-2; cdr3_aa: CASSLDRDQANYGYTF; cdr3_nt: TGTGCCAGCAGCTTAGACCGGGATCAAGCTAACTATGGCTACACCTTC
clone_size: .; d_call: TRBD2; v_call: TRBV9; cdr3_length: 17; j_call: TRBJ2-7; cdr3_aa: CASSASVTSGEQNEQYF; cdr3_nt: TGTGCCAGCAGCGCGAGCGTGACTAGCGGGGAACAGAACGAGCAGTACTTC
clone_size: .; d_call: TRBD1; v_call: TRBV4-3; cdr3_length: 14; j_call: TRBJ1-2; cdr3_aa: CASSQDTGGGGYTF; cdr3_nt: TGCGCCAGCAGCCAGGATACAGGGGGCGGCGGCTACACCTTC
clone_size: .; d_call: TRBD2; v_call: TRBV2; cdr3_length: 15; j_call: TRBJ2-1; cdr3_aa: CATQTSEGFYNEQFF; cdr3_nt: TGTGCCACCCAGACTAGCGAGGGGTTTTACAATGAGCAGTTCTTC
clone_size: .; d_call: .; v_call: TRBV15; cdr3_length: 14; j_call: TRBJ2-7; cdr3_aa: CATSRDLEGYEQYF; cdr3_nt: TGTGCCACCAGCAGAGACCTGGAGGGATACGAGCAGTACTTC
clone_size: .; d_call: TRBD1; v_call: TRBV4-2; cdr3_length: 16; j_call: TRBJ1-2; cdr3_aa: CASSQDLDRDSYGYTF; cdr3_nt: TGTGCCAGCAGCCAAGATCTGGACAGGGATAGCTATGGCTACACCTTC